A single sample gave rise to the 5 T cell receptor beta chains below, sequenced in a study of monozygotic twins with inflammatory bowel disease (dated by TCRdb to 2018 to 2020). The library came from 5' RACE. This sample was sequenced with an Illumina HiSeq 2500. TCRdb reprocessed the reads and assigns one entry to each CDR3 protein sequence, leaving out DNA. This sample's clone table shows 210,000 or so distinct CDR3 sequences. More than 7.5% of the sample lies in the top ten. Sequencing used blood. Every receptor here comes from a human donor with ulcerative colitis or Crohn's disease, or a healthy co-twin of an affected twin (not recorded which).

The rearrangement links TRBV6-1 to TRBJ2-7; TCRdb designates TRBD1, a call that cannot be tested without DNA. The CDR3 is 16 amino acids. Germline V gene data show CDR1 as MNHNS and CDR2 as SASEGT. The CDR3 here is CASNPGRIDLSYEQYF.

This sequence joins TRBV7-2 and TRBJ1-5; TCRdb lists TRBD1, though no DNA is available to test this call. CDR1 is SGHTA, CDR2 FQGNSA, per germline. The CDR3 sequence is 15 residues long. The CDR3 spells CASSSSEGTNQPQHF.

This chain joins TRBV7-2 and TRBJ2-1. The CDR3 is made up of 12 amino acids. Germline V gives CDR1 SGHTA, CDR2 FQGNSA. The CDR3 reads CASSSNDNEQFF.

The rearrangement links TRBV9 to TRBJ2-3; TCRdb designates TRBD2, a call that cannot be tested without DNA. The CDR3 covers 16 residues. CDR1 SGDLS and CDR2 YYNGEE come from the germline V gene. The CDR3 loop reads CASSASSSRGTDTQYF.

The J gene is TRBJ2-7, the V gene TRBV5-1. Germline V gene data show CDR1 as SGHRS and CDR2 as YFSETQ. The CDR3 consists of 14 residues. This CDR3 is CASSFGGTTYEQYF.